Shown below are 15 T cell receptor beta chains from a single sample sequenced in a study of CD8 T cells in Susac syndrome. The authors reverse transcribed 0.5 to 1 ug RNA with random hexamers. TCRdb called the immunoSEQ multiplex PCR reads again in MiXCR, with one record for every CDR3 protein. The table includes 250,000 to 300,000 distinct CDR3 sequences, roughly 90% detected once. Input material: CD8+ T cells from PBMCs. The receptors derive from a human donor with multiple sclerosis.

This clonotype occurred once. This chain uses TRBV9 with TRBJ1-1; unclear D gene. V gave up 0 bases and J gave up 4 bases, with 7 bases separating them. The V gene's germline CDR1 is SGDLS and CDR2 YYNGEE. This CDR3 region has 13 residues. CDR3 region: CASSVGGTTEAFF. For the CDR3, the DNA is TGTGCCAGCAGCGTAGGAGGAACCACTGAAGCTTTCTTT.

This chain joins TRBV6-5 and TRBJ2-7; tentative D call: TRBD2 (5 bases). Trimming pared 8 bases from V and 2 bases from J, leaving 19 bases between. The germline gives CDR1 MNHEY, CDR2 SVGAGI. The CDR3 sequence is 15 residues long. The CDR3 is CASGPPGGFAYEQYF. The CDR3 DNA is TGTGCCAGCGGTCCTCCGGGCGGGTTTGCCTACGAGCAGTACTTC.

The chain is built from TRBV28 and TRBJ1-5; 7 bases map to TRBD1. The CDR3 length is 15 residues. V lost 2 bases and J lost 1; bases outside the gene matches: 2. Looked up from germline, CDR1 is MDHEN and CDR2 is SYDVKM. The CDR3, as DNA: TGTGCCAGCAGTTTAGGACAGGCGAGCAATCAGCCCCAGCATTTT. Protein sequence: CASSLGQASNQPQHF. The whole variable domain, remainder taken from reference TRBV28 and TRBJ1-5, is DVKVTQSSRYLVKRTGEKVFLECVQDMDHENMFWYRQDPGLGLRLIYFSYDVKMKEKGDIPEGYSVSREKKERFSLILESASTNQTSMYLCASSLGQASNQPQHFGDGTRLSIL.

The chain employs TRBV5-1 and TRBJ2-1; the match to TRBD1 covers 9 bases. V dropped 1 base and J dropped 8; count of bases not matched to a gene: 10. The CDR3 is 16 residues long. Germline values: CDR1 SGHRS, CDR2 YFSETQ. DNA for the CDR3: TGCGCCAGCAGCTTGCTGAGGACAGGGGACGGGGATGAGCAGTTCTTC. Translating gives CASSLLRTGDGDEQFF. The complete variable domain, with remaining parts taken from reference TRBV5-1 and TRBJ2-1, reads KAGVTQTPRYLIKTRGQQVTLSCSPISGHRSVSWYQQTPGQGLQFLFEYFSETQRNKGNFPGRFSGRQFSNSRSEMNVSTLELGDSALYLCASSLLRTGDGDEQFFGPGTRLTVL.

The chain uses TRBV27 and TRBJ1-1; TRBD1 matches 7 bases. CDR1 is MNHEY, CDR2 SMNVEV, per germline (reference sequence). The junction had 9 bases not matched to a gene; V was cut back by 4 bases and J by 7 bases. There are 14 residues in the CDR3. This CDR3 reads CASSSPGQTFEAFF. The CDR3 bases are TGTGCCAGCAGTTCCCCGGGACAGACCTTTGAAGCTTTCTTT.

This clonotype was found a few times. The chain combines TRBV6-6 with TRBJ1-5; possible D gene TRBD1, 6 bases. The V end lost 0 bases, the J end lost 3 bases, and 9 bases lay between the germline ends. Germline V lookup: CDR1 MNHNY, CDR2 SVGAGI (reference sequence). CDR3 length: 15 residues. The CDR3 protein is CASSYSNRDNQPQHF. Written as DNA, the CDR3 is TGTGCCAGCAGTTACTCTAACAGGGACAATCAGCCCCAGCATTTT.

The rearrangement joins TRBV9 to TRBJ2-3; D is perhaps TRBD1 or TRBD2 (5 bases each). V shed 4 bases and J shed 6 bases, with 12 bases lying between them. This CDR3 has 13 residues. CDR1 and CDR2 from the germline V gene are SGDLS and YYNGEE. CDR3 sequence (DNA): TGTGCCAGCAGCCCTCAGGGACCCGATACGCAGTATTTT. Protein: CASSPQGPDTQYF.

This clonotype is a singleton in its sample. This sequence joins TRBV5-1 and TRBJ2-7; 8 positions agree with TRBD1. This CDR3 is built from 15 residues. Germline CDR1 SGHRS, CDR2 YFSETQ. Germline trimming cut 2 bases from V and 3 bases from J; bases unmatched to any gene: 7. The CDR3 spells CASSFPSGGYYEQYF. The CDR3 DNA reads TGCGCCAGCAGCTTCCCTTCAGGGGGCTACTACGAGCAGTACTTC. Full variable domain (rest looked up from reference TRBV5-1 and TRBJ2-7): KAGVTQTPRYLIKTRGQQVTLSCSPISGHRSVSWYQQTPGQGLQFLFEYFSETQRNKGNFPGRFSGRQFSNSRSEMNVSTLELGDSALYLCASSFPSGGYYEQYFGPGTRLTVT.

This chain joins TRBV2 and TRBJ2-2; D might be TRBD2 (5 bases). CDR1 is SNHLY, CDR2 FYNNEI, per germline. CDR3 length equals 12 residues. V lost 7 bases to trimming and J lost 4 bases, with 7 bases between them. The CDR3 region is CASIGLTGELFF. CDR3 coding DNA: TGTGCCAGCATAGGACTCACCGGGGAGCTGTTTTTT.

The rearrangement uses TRBV29-1 and TRBJ2-5, with D possibly being TRBD2 (5 bases). The CDR3 length is 13 residues. Trimming removed 4 bases from V and 5 bases from J, with 14 bases in between. CDR1 is SQVTM, CDR2 ANQGSEA, per germline. The DNA for the CDR3 is TGCAGCGTTGTGGAGAGGGCCGTGGAGACCCAGTACTTC. Amino acid sequence: CSVVERAVETQYF.

The rearrangement joins TRBV21-1 to TRBJ1-2. TRBV21-1 is shown as a pseudogene. The CDR3 is made up of 14 amino acids. The DNA for the CDR3 is TGTGCCAGCAGCAAAGTTTGGGTGATGGATGGCTACACCTTC. It translates to CASSKVWVMDGYTF.

The sample holds one count of this clonotype. The CDR3 loop is CASSFRGLAGEQYF. The CDR3 DNA reads as TGTGCCAGCAGTTTCAGAGGACTAGCGGGGGAGCAGTACTTC. V usage is TRBV12-3 or TRBV12-4 and J usage is TRBJ2-7, with 12 bases identical to TRBD2. The junction had 4 bases not matched to a gene; V was cut back by 3 bases and J by 7 bases. CDR3 length: 14 amino acids.

The rearrangement joins TRBV28 to TRBJ1-5; D might be TRBD1 (6 bases). The germline V gene encodes CDR1 MDHEN and CDR2 SYDVKM. The CDR3 totals 14 residues. Between the trimmed V and J ends, which lost 5 bases and 6 bases, there was a span of 14 bases. The CDR3 loop is CASSPQGIGQPQHF. Written as DNA, the CDR3 is TGTGCCAGCAGTCCACAGGGAATCGGTCAGCCCCAGCATTTT.

The gene calls are TRBV12-3 or TRBV12-4 and TRBJ2-5, with D hard to call. The V end lost 2 bases, the J end lost 5 bases, and 12 bases lay between the germline ends. The CDR3 runs 14 residues. The CDR3, as DNA: TGTGCCAGCAGTTTAAGCTCTCCCGGCGAGACCCAGTACTTC. This gives the protein CASSLSSPGETQYF.

V is TRBV7-9 and J is TRBJ2-1, with 9 bases identical to TRBD2. CDR1 is SEHNR and CDR2 is FQNEAQ in the germline V gene (reference sequence). CDR3 length equals 17 residues. After removal of 5 bases from V and 0 bases from J, the junction contained 8 bases not matched to a gene. CDR3 in DNA: TGTGCCAGCAGCCCAGGGGCGGGGGGGAGCTCCTACAATGAGCAGTTCTTC. Encoded protein: CASSPGAGGSSYNEQFF.